The 4 T cell receptor beta chains given below trace back to one sample, sequenced in a study of cytomegalovirus exposure and HLA in healthy donors (dated by TCRdb to the late 2010s). The library was generated by the immunoSEQ multiplex PCR assay. A mixture of 60 forward primers for TCR Vbeta segments and 13 reverse primers for TCR Jbeta segments was used in the multiplex PCR. TCRdb took this table from immuneACCESS and kept in-frame rearrangements with V and J called. Such tables lack part of the clones; where checked against another copy, unresolved V genes explain under half of the gap, and the rest is unexplained. This sample gives under 200,000 clones in total; 80% to 85% of them show up just once. Together, the top ten hold 1.5% to 2% of the sample. The sequenced sample was PBMCs. Source of these receptors: a human donor in good health.

The chain joins TRBV5-1 to TRBJ2-2, with D possibly being TRBD1 (5 bases). The ends were cut back, 2 bases at V and 4 bases at J, with 9 bases in the middle. The germline CDR1 and CDR2 sequences are SGHRS and YFSETQ. The CDR3 covers 14 residues. The CDR3 sequence is CASSFGASTGELFF. CDR3 DNA sequence: TGCGCCAGCAGCTTTGGGGCCTCCACCGGGGAGCTGTTTTTT.

The chain combines TRBV5-1 with TRBJ2-6, with D perhaps TRBD1 (6 bases). This CDR3 has 20 residues. Germline lookup yields CDR1 SGHRS and CDR2 YFSETQ. V was clipped by 4 bases and J by 0 bases, with 23 bases between them. CDR3 region: CASSVSLILRGRSGANVLTF. Here the CDR3 DNA reads TGCGCCAGCAGCGTATCACTAATACTCAGGGGTCGCTCTGGGGCCAACGTCCTGACTTTC.

The CDR3 loop is CASGPPDIDTGELFF. DNA of the CDR3: TGTGCTAGCGGACCACCGGACATTGACACCGGGGAGCTGTTTTTT. The rearrangement links TRBV7-7 to TRBJ2-2; weak D call: TRBD2 (6 bases). The CDR3 is made up of 15 amino acids. Germline CDR1 and CDR2: SSHAT and FNYEAQ (reference sequence).

The chain is built from TRBV21-1 and TRBJ2-7; TRBD2 is taken as the D call from the table, unchecked against the DNA. TRBV21-1 is classified as a pseudogene. This CDR3 contains 12 residues. CDR3 bases: TGTGCCAGCATGGGAGGAACCTACGAGCAGTACTTC. This gives the protein CASMGGTYEQYF.